The sequence of this T cell receptor beta chain was determined in a study of blood T cells in healthy people across ages (dated by TCRdb to about 2015). At the level of the whole study: In model experiments, template switching captured roughly one uniquely barcoded TCR beta cDNA molecule for every two T cells. To track age-related changes in TCR beta repertoire diversity, the study relied on deep sequencing normalized with unique cDNA molecular identifiers. The donors were divided into four age groups: young (average around 16 years), middle-aged (approximately 39), aged (approximately 62) and long-lived (roughly 82). The study analyzed two additional independent replicas of 1 million unique cDNA reads from the same blood draw for two donors, one aged 18 to 29 and one aged 80 or older. Study-level results and caveats: As age increased, observed TCR beta diversity per million T cells dropped in a roughly linear way, and a significant reduction was already evident by age about 36. The long-lived group showed more naive CD4+ T cells, fewer expanded clones and increased TCR diversity than the aged group, suggesting age selection. Estimates of total diversity from one million sequenced T cells were regarded as lower bounds and underestimates. Conclusive comparison of naive and antigen-experienced compartments was prevented by the profiling of bulk unsorted PBMCs. Because donor CMV infection status was unknown, age-related changes in expanded clonotypes were potentially confounded. The percentage of naive T cells measured by flow cytometry correlated strongly with observed TCR beta diversity.

The method behind the library was 5' RACE. Sequencer: Illumina HiSeq 2500. A second PCR of about 6 to 12 cycles was run with a J-beta primer mix and a sample-barcoded 5' primer. A unique molecular identifier was introduced onto each TCR beta cDNA molecule by a template-switch 5' adaptor carrying 12 random nucleotides. Each sample yielded at least 3 million CDR3-containing paired-end reads. First-strand cDNA synthesis was performed from all RNA using the Mint cDNA synthesis kit, with priming by a TRBC-specific oligonucleotide. Following uracil-DNA glycosylase treatment, all cDNA underwent a first 18-cycle PCR with the universal primers M1SS and BC2_uni_R. Per the source publication's procedure: Normalization of each sample was performed by random selection of 1 million high-quality reads, each carrying a distinct molecular identifier. Instead of being binned into consensus sequences, reads that shared molecular identifiers were thrown out. MiTCR, run with a Q25 quality threshold and the strictest error-elimination algorithm, handled CDR3 identification, clonotype clustering and error correction. A nonparametric unseen species model with Euler transformation was used to estimate a lower bound on total TCR beta diversity. Using fastp at Q25 and MiXCR, TCRdb reprocessed the public reads and kept productive beta chains. Each entry merges the rows of one CDR3 protein and shows their most common DNA and genes. What appears here as the V and J calls and clone size reflects TCRdb's work, not the paper's. The sample includes a few hundred thousand distinct CDR3 sequences, with about a quarter observed a single time. The ten largest clones take up approximately 3.6% of the sample.

The donors were some 36 Caucasian individuals from Russia, aged roughly 6 to 100 years, who were systemically healthy. Ten milliliters of peripheral blood were drawn from each donor into EDTA-treated Vacutainer tubes. Ficoll-Paque density-gradient centrifugation was used to isolate PBMCs, with at least 6.5 million obtained per sample. Total RNA, at least 6 micrograms per sample, was extracted from PBMCs with Trizol reagent. Naive CD45RAhigh/CD27high T cell percentages were measured by flow cytometry on a PBMC aliquot from every donor. This clonotype came up a few times. The clone's antigen remains unknown. Per-base qualities were not stored, and no clone one base away is much larger. Including cysteine and phenylalanine, the CDR3 has 15 amino acids. This entry keeps only the CDR3 DNA: 45 bases, framed from base 1. CDR1 and CDR2, per the germline V gene, are SGHTA and FQGNSA. Trimming takes 5 bases off V and 3 bases off J; junction bases not matched to a gene: 9.

In addition, the sample was reused for a study of T cells of mothers and their children. As that second study puts it: Nine systemically healthy Caucasian individuals served as donors, namely three mothers together with their six children. cDNA synthesis used all of the extracted RNA, with roughly 1.5 ug of RNA in each 15 ul reaction. In the second PCR, sample barcodes and 2-4 random nucleotides were introduced via the M1S primer. More than 8 million TCR beta CDR3 reads were obtained from each mother, and about 3 million reads were obtained from each child. Thymic selection similarly shapes TCR recombination output in related and unrelated pairs, with minor effect from inherited differences. Normalized repertoire overlap was always slightly but never significantly higher in related than unrelated mother-child pairs. With a sensitivity of about 100 clones per million clonotypes, no persistent microchimeric T cell clones were detected. To look for features that set related mother-child pairs apart from unrelated individuals, the researchers ran deep NGS to compare the TCR beta repertoires of mothers and children. Mothers averaged roughly 40 +/- 4 years of age and children averaged around 10 +/- 4 years. Libraries were sequenced on Illumina HiSeq 2000 with 100+100 nt paired-end reads after adapter ligation with NEBNext reagents. Mother and child libraries were prepared a month apart and sequenced in separate runs to prevent cross-contamination. Between roughly 500,000 and 2,300,000 distinct TCR beta clonotypes were identified per donor. Naive TCR beta clonotypes were estimated from low-frequency clonotypes matched to each donor's FACS-determined naive share, without sorting.

The rearrangement joined TRBV7-2 to TRBJ2-5, and 7 bases in between align with TRBD2. The receptor's source is a boy between 2 and 10 years old in good health. Sequenced input: blood. CDR3 reads: CASSPRTRPKETQYF. The nucleotide sequence is TGTGCCAGCAGCCCTAGGACTAGGCCGAAAGAGACCCAGTACTTC. With the rest looked up from the reference TRBV7-2 and TRBJ2-5 genes rather than sequenced, the full variable domain is GAGVSQSPSNKVTEKGKDVELRCDPISGHTALYWYRQSLGQGLEFLIYFQGNSAPDKSGLPSDRFSAERTGGSVSTLTIQRTQQEDSAVYLCASSPRTRPKETQYFGPGTRLLVL.